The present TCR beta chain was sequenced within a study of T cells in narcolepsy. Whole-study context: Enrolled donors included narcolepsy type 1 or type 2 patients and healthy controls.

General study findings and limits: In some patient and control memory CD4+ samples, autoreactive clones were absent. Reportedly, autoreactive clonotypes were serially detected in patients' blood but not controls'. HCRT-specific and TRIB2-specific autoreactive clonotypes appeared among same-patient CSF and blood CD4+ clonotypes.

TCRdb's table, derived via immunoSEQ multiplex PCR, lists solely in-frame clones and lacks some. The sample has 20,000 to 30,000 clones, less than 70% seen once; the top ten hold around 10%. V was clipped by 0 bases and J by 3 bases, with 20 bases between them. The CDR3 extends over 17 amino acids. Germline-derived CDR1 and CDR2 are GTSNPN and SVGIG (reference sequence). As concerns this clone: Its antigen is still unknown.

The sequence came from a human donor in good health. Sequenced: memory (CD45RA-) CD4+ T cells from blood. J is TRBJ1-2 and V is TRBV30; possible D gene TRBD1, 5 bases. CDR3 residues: CAWSVLVGARWDYGYTF. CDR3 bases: TGTGCCTGGAGTGTACTAGTTGGGGCCCGGTGGGACTATGGCTACACCTTC.